Listed below are T cell receptor beta chains from one sample, sequenced in a study of T cell changes during pregnancy in multiple sclerosis. Profiled with immunoSEQ multiplex PCR; TCRdb holds only in-frame clones, not every one. This sample carries 30,000 to 35,000 clones, about nine tenths of them seen once, and the ten largest clones take roughly 10%. The sample in question was CD8+ T cells from peripheral blood mononuclear cells, obtained before pregnancy. The receptors stem from a female donor with multiple sclerosis, enrolled in a pregnancy study. CDR3s include the opening cysteine and the closing phenylalanine or tryptophan. D genes are given only for firm matches. Rows give clone size only sometimes, using once, few, many, or a class for an expanded clone.

J gene: TRBJ1-1; V gene: TRBV20-1; D gene: TRBD1; clone size: NA; CDR3 protein: CSADRGTEAFF; CDR3 DNA: TGCAGTGCTGACAGGGGAACTGAAGCTTTCTTT
J gene: TRBJ1-2; V gene: TRBV4-2; D gene: TRBD1; clone size: NA; CDR3 protein: CASSRGDSPSYGYTF; CDR3 DNA: TGTGCCAGCAGCCGGGGGGACAGCCCAAGCTATGGCTACACCTTC
J gene: TRBJ2-7; V gene: TRBV6-5; D gene: TRBD2; clone size: NA; CDR3 protein: CASRVTSGKYEQYF; CDR3 DNA: TGTGCCAGCAGAGTGACTAGCGGGAAGTACGAGCAGTACTTC
J gene: TRBJ2-1; V gene: TRBV4-3; D gene: NA; clone size: once; CDR3 protein: CASSQESGNEQFF; CDR3 DNA: TGCGCCAGCAGCCAAGAGTCCGGGAATGAGCAGTTCTTC
J gene: TRBJ1-1; V gene: TRBV18; D gene: TRBD1; clone size: NA; CDR3 protein: CASSPGTGPNTEAFF; CDR3 DNA: TGTGCCAGCTCACCCGGGACAGGGCCCAACACTGAAGCTTTCTTT
J gene: TRBJ2-3; V gene: TRBV19; D gene: NA; clone size: NA; CDR3 protein: CASSILLVGTDTQYF; CDR3 DNA: TGTGCCAGTAGTATATTACTAGTTGGCACAGATACGCAGTATTTT
J gene: TRBJ1-2; V gene: TRBV4-1; D gene: NA; clone size: NA; CDR3 protein: CASSQEGLAYGYTF; CDR3 DNA: TGCGCCAGCAGCCAAGAGGGCCTCGCCTATGGCTACACCTTC
J gene: TRBJ2-1; V gene: TRBV9; D gene: TRBD1; clone size: NA; CDR3 protein: CASSLRDRVNEQFF; CDR3 DNA: TGTGCCAGCAGCCTAAGGGACAGGGTCAATGAGCAGTTCTTC
J gene: TRBJ2-3; V gene: TRBV7-9; D gene: NA; clone size: NA; CDR3 protein: CASSQTTGSTDTQYF; CDR3 DNA: TGTGCCAGCAGCCAGACGACAGGAAGCACAGATACGCAGTATTTT
J gene: TRBJ1-3; V gene: TRBV5-1; D gene: NA; clone size: NA; CDR3 protein: CASSLGRGRDTIYF; CDR3 DNA: TGCGCCAGCAGCTTGGGCAGGGGCCGGGACACCATATATTTT
J gene: TRBJ1-1; V gene: TRBV5-6; D gene: NA; clone size: once; CDR3 protein: CASAWGVGTEAFF; CDR3 DNA: TGTGCCAGCGCCTGGGGCGTCGGCACTGAAGCTTTCTTT
J gene: TRBJ2-7; V gene: TRBV5-6; D gene: NA; clone size: NA; CDR3 protein: CASSVGQGGFEQYF; CDR3 DNA: TGTGCCAGCAGCGTGGGTCAGGGTGGCTTCGAGCAGTACTTC
J gene: TRBJ2-3; V gene: TRBV10-3; D gene: TRBD1; clone size: NA; CDR3 protein: CATDPTGEADTQYF; CDR3 DNA: TGTGCCACGGACCCGACAGGGGAGGCAGATACGCAGTATTTT
J gene: TRBJ2-7; V gene: TRBV5-6; D gene: TRBD1; clone size: NA; CDR3 protein: CASSLVGQGNYEQYF; CDR3 DNA: TGTGCCAGCAGCTTGGTGGGACAGGGGAATTACGAGCAGTACTTC
J gene: TRBJ1-3; V gene: TRBV10-3; D gene: NA; clone size: NA; CDR3 protein: CAIRPRKSSGNTIYF; CDR3 DNA: TGTGCCATCAGGCCTAGAAAGAGCTCTGGAAACACCATATATTTT
J gene: TRBJ2-1; V gene: TRBV5-6; D gene: NA; clone size: NA; CDR3 protein: CASSLGQGNEQFF; CDR3 DNA: TGTGCCAGCAGCTTGGGGCAGGGGAATGAGCAGTTCTTC
J gene: TRBJ2-3; V gene: TRBV5-1; D gene: TRBD2; clone size: NA; CDR3 protein: CASSLGVAGPIDTQYF; CDR3 DNA: TGCGCCAGCAGCTTGGGAGTAGCGGGGCCTATAGATACGCAGTATTTT
J gene: TRBJ1-4; V gene: TRBV7-9; D gene: NA; clone size: NA; CDR3 protein: CASSLAGRESNEKLFF; CDR3 DNA: TGTGCCAGCAGCTTAGCTGGTAGGGAGTCTAATGAAAAACTGTTTTTT
J gene: TRBJ2-2; V gene: TRBV5-1; D gene: TRBD1; clone size: NA; CDR3 protein: CASRSSGTGPGELFF; CDR3 DNA: TGCGCCAGCAGGTCCTCCGGGACAGGGCCCGGGGAGCTGTTTTTT
J gene: TRBJ1-2; V gene: TRBV4-1; D gene: TRBD1; clone size: NA; CDR3 protein: CASSQPGQGGDGYTF; CDR3 DNA: TGCGCCAGCAGCCAACCGGGACAGGGGGGGGATGGCTACACCTTC
J gene: TRBJ2-5; V gene: TRBV6-1; D gene: NA; clone size: NA; CDR3 protein: CASSEAVGSQETQYF; CDR3 DNA: TGTGCCAGCAGTGAAGCCGTAGGGAGCCAAGAGACCCAGTACTTC
J gene: TRBJ2-1; V gene: TRBV7-8; D gene: TRBD2; clone size: NA; CDR3 protein: CASRFWTSGDNEQFF; CDR3 DNA: TGTGCCAGCAGATTCTGGACTAGCGGTGACAATGAGCAGTTCTTC